This T cell receptor (beta chain) was documented in a study of cytomegalovirus exposure and HLA in healthy donors. CDR3 size: 15 residues. V lost 6 bases, J lost 7 bases, and 16 bases lay in between. CDR1 is SGHAT and CDR2 is FQNNGV in the germline V gene. The primer mix had 60 Vbeta and 13 Jbeta primers. Assay used: immunoSEQ multiplex PCR; TCRdb lists only in-frame clones, some missing. This sample has under 150,000 clones; 80% occur once, and the top ten carry more than 2.5%. The sequenced sample was PBMCs. This clonotype was sampled from a male donor in good health and CMV-seronegative. The chain is built from TRBV11-2 and TRBJ1-6; D perhaps matches TRBD1 (5 bases). As DNA, the CDR3 is TGTGCCAGCAGTAGCTCCGTGGGGGGGAATTCACCCCTCCACTTT. This encodes CASSSSVGGNSPLHF.